This T cell receptor beta chain originates from a study of radiation and T cells in renal cell carcinoma. Profiling relied on immunoSEQ multiplex PCR, and the TCRdb table lists in-frame clones only, not all of them. The sample yields approximately 150,000 clones, around nine tenths seen once. As to time point: blood 4 weeks post-SBRT, at nephrectomy. The treatment denotes: 15 Gy SBRT to primary tumor, nephrectomy 4 weeks later. Nephrectomy followed 15 Gy stereotactic body radiation by 4 weeks. Serial blood draws occurred at baseline and 2 and 4 weeks post-SBRT. Germline loops: CDR1 LNHDA, CDR2 SQIVND (reference sequence). The CDR3 loop spans 13 amino acids. V lost 6 bases to trimming and J lost 4 bases, with 12 bases between them.

This material consisted of blood, taken from a patient whose treatment included radiotherapy and nephrectomy. The V and J genes are TRBV19 and TRBJ1-1; a weak D match, TRBD1 (6 bases). The origin of this receptor is a woman aged 45-59 years with renal cell carcinoma. DNA of the CDR3: TGTGCCAGTAGCTGGGGCAGGGGCACTGAAGCTTTCTTT. It encodes CASSWGRGTEAFF.